Below are 13 T cell receptor beta chains sequenced from a single sample in a study of spatial heterogeneity in lung cancer (dated by TCRdb to the late 2010s). In light of the paper, this sample's time point label describes: blood at routine non-recurrence follow-up after resection. The receptor library was made with 5' RACE. The sequencer listed for this sample is NextSeq 500. The public sequencing data were trimmed at Q25 with fastp and processed into clonotypes with MiXCR by TCRdb, which kept only in-frame beta chains. Each entry is one CDR3 protein sequence, shown with its most common DNA and genes. Here the sample has over 85,000 distinct CDR3 sequences; 19% occur a single time. In total, the top ten clones hold about a fifth of the sample. The source material was PBMCs, sampled at follow-up. The receptors were gathered from a male donor with early-stage non-small cell lung cancer.

V usage is TRBV20-1 and J usage is TRBJ1-1, with D possibly TRBD1 on 6 matching bases. CDR3 length: 12 amino acids. The germline V gene encodes CDR1 DFQATT and CDR2 SNEGSKA (reference sequence). The germline V and J ends were trimmed by 3 bases and 5 bases, with 10 bases remaining between them. The CDR3 DNA reads as TGCAGTGCTAGGAGGGGGGCGACTGAAGCTTTCTTT. It yields the protein CSARRGATEAFF.

This clonotype was counted between two and nine times. This chain links TRBV30 with TRBJ1-6; no clear D. Trimming pared 0 bases from V and 7 bases from J, leaving 7 bases between. The CDR3 is 13 residues long. Germline loops: CDR1 GTSNPN, CDR2 SVGIG (reference sequence). The CDR3 DNA follows: TGTGCCTGGAGTGTACTATCGAATTCACCCCTCCACTTT. It yields the protein CAWSVLSNSPLHF.

A few counts support this clonotype. V is TRBV6-5 and J is TRBJ1-2, with 7 nucleotides matching TRBD1. CDR1 and CDR2 from the germline V gene are MNHEY and SVGAGI. The CDR3 is 14 residues long. Trimming at V came to 6 bases and at J to 4 bases, leaving 8 bases not matched to a gene. The CDR3: CASRQTGESYGYTF. DNA of the CDR3: TGTGCCAGCAGGCAAACAGGGGAGAGCTATGGCTACACCTTC.

The sample holds a few counts of this clonotype. The V call is TRBV30, the J call TRBJ2-1; TRBD2 might be the D (5 bases). Looked up from germline, CDR1 is GTSNPN and CDR2 is SVGIG (reference sequence). The V and J ends lost 5 bases and 0 bases respectively, with 14 bases between them. The CDR3 totals 15 residues. The CDR3 loop reads CAWEPLSGSYNEQFF. In nucleotides, the CDR3 is TGTGCCTGGGAACCGCTGAGCGGCTCCTACAATGAGCAGTTCTTC.

This clonotype was observed a few times. The rearrangement joins TRBV6-2 or TRBV6-3 to TRBJ2-1; 8 nucleotides align to TRBD1. Germline CDR1 MNHEY, CDR2 SVGEGT. Trimming took 6 bases from V and 7 from J; bases not matched to a gene: 11. CDR3 length: 15 amino acids. CDR3 sequence: CASRTGQAPGNEQFF. As DNA, the CDR3 is TGTGCCAGCAGAACGGGACAGGCGCCCGGGAATGAGCAGTTCTTC.

This clonotype was found a few times. V and J are TRBV19 and TRBJ1-6, with TRBD1 matching 8 bases. The CDR3 extends over 14 amino acids. CDR1 LNHDA and CDR2 SQIVND come from the germline V gene (reference sequence). Germline trimming cut 8 bases from V and 6 bases from J; bases unmatched to any gene: 6. The DNA of the CDR3 is TGTGCCAGTGCGACAGGGGCGCTTAATTCACCCCTCCACTTT. It is translated as CASATGALNSPLHF.

The chain couples TRBV6-2 or TRBV6-3 to TRBJ1-3; TRBD1 matches 7 bases. Germline CDR1 reads MNHEY; CDR2 reads SVGEGT. CDR3 length: 15 amino acids. The V gene end was trimmed by 8 bases and the J gene end by 2 bases; junction bases not matched to a gene: 9. CDR3 amino acids: CASGKAGQTGNTIYF. The CDR3, as DNA: TGTGCCAGCGGCAAAGCGGGACAGACTGGAAACACCATATATTTT.

This clonotype has only a few counts. This rearrangement joins TRBV7-2 to TRBJ1-2, with D uncertain. CDR1 is SGHTA, CDR2 FQGNSA, per germline. This CDR3 spans 11 amino acids. Between the trimmed V and J ends, which lost 7 bases and 8 bases, there was a span of 11 bases. DNA of the CDR3: TGTGCCAGCACCCGGGTGAGGGGCTACACCTTC. This encodes CASTRVRGYTF.

This clonotype came up many times. The chain couples TRBV6-2 or TRBV6-3 to TRBJ1-2, with D possibly TRBD1 on 5 matching bases. Germline V gene sequence: CDR1 MNHEY, CDR2 SVGEGT. V was shortened by 7 bases and J by 4 bases, with 19 bases between the two germline ends. CDR3 length equals 15 residues. This chain's CDR3 is CASILRLGAGYGYTF. The CDR3 coding sequence is TGTGCCAGCATTCTCCGGCTAGGGGCTGGCTATGGCTACACCTTC.

The chain recombines TRBV6-5 with TRBJ2-3, with 8 bases matching TRBD1. Germline V lookup: CDR1 MNHEY, CDR2 SVGAGI. V gave up 5 bases and J gave up 3 bases; unmatched junction bases: 4. CDR3 length: 14 residues. The CDR3 nucleotides read TGTGCCAGCAGTCGGACAGGGCTGACAGATACGCAGTATTTT. Translation gives CASSRTGLTDTQYF.

At least ten counts were recorded for this clonotype. The rearrangement uses TRBV29-1 and TRBJ1-1; D ambiguous. This CDR3 has 14 amino acids. Germline assignment: CDR1 SQVTM and CDR2 ANQGSEA. The V end lost 3 bases, the J end lost 0 bases, and 11 bases lay between the germline ends. The CDR3 protein is CSVEAGTMNTEAFF. The CDR3 DNA is TGCAGCGTTGAGGCGGGCACAATGAACACTGAAGCTTTCTTT.

The gene calls are TRBV25-1 and TRBJ2-6, with unresolved D. Trimming removed 1 base from V and 1 base from J, with 5 bases in between. The CDR3 length is 15 residues. From germline, CDR1 is MGHDK and CDR2 SYGVNS. CDR3 coding DNA: TGTGCCAGCAGTGAATTTGCTTCTGGGGCCAACGTCCTGACTTTC. It codes for CASSEFASGANVLTF. Using reference TRBV25-1 and TRBJ2-6 for the parts outside the CDR3, the full variable domain is EADIYQTPRYLVIGTGKKITLECSQTMGHDKMYWYQQDPGMELHLIHYSYGVNSTEKGDLSSESTVSRIRTEHFPLTLESARPSHTSQYLCASSEFASGANVLTFGAGSRLTVL.

The chain is built from TRBV11-2 and TRBJ1-1; tentatively, D is TRBD1 (6 bases). Per germline, CDR1 SGHAT and CDR2 FQNNGV. The CDR3 has 14 residues. Trimming pared 8 bases from V and 1 base from J, leaving 14 bases between. This chain's CDR3 is CASGTGRRNTEAFF. The CDR3 nucleotides are TGTGCCAGCGGAACAGGGCGTCGGAACACTGAAGCTTTCTTT. The variable domain in full, with the rest retrieved from reference TRBV11-2 and TRBJ1-1, is EAGVAQSPRYKIIEKRQSVAFWCNPISGHATLYWYQQILGQGPKLLIQFQNNGVVDDSQLPKDRFSAERLKGVDSTLKIQPAKLEDSAVYLCASGTGRRNTEAFFGQGTRLTVV.